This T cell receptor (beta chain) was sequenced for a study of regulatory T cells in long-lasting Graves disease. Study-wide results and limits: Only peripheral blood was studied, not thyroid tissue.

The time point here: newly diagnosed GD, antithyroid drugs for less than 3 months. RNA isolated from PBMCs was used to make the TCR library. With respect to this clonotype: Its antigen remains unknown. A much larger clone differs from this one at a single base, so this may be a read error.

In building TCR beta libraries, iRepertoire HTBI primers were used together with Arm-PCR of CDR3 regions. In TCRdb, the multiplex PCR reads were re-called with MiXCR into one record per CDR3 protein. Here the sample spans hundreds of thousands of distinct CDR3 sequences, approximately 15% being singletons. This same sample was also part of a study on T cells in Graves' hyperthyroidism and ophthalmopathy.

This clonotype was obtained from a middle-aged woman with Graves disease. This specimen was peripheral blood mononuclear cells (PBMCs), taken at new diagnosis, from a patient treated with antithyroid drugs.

The CDR3 DNA follows: TGTGCCAGCAGCCGACTAGCGGGAGGAAAAGCCTCCTACAATGAGCAGTTCTTC. Amino acid sequence: CASSRLAGGKASYNEQFF. The chain combines TRBV7-9 with TRBJ2-1, with 13 bases fitting TRBD2. Germline V gene sequence: CDR1 SEHNR, CDR2 FQNEAQ (reference sequence). With 5 bases clipped from V and 0 bases from J, the junction kept 7 bases outside the gene matches. The CDR3 is 18 residues long.